A single sample is the source of the 16 T cell receptor beta chains below, sequenced in a study of regulatory T cells in long-lasting Graves disease. Arm-PCR with iRepertoire HTBI primers amplified the CDR3 regions for these TCR beta libraries. TCRdb re-called the multiplex PCR reads through MiXCR, storing one row per CDR3 protein. There are approximately 360,000 distinct CDR3 sequences in the sample; about 11% occur only once, and under 20% lies in the top ten. The time point here: newly diagnosed GD, antithyroid drugs for less than 3 months. PBMC-extracted RNA yielded the TCR library. This same sample was also part of a study on T cells in Graves' hyperthyroidism and ophthalmopathy.

This specimen consisted of peripheral blood mononuclear cells (PBMCs), obtained at new diagnosis, from a patient treated with antithyroid drugs. The receptor set was obtained from a woman younger than 35 with Graves disease.

This clonotype was seen many times. The chain links TRBV7-9 to TRBJ1-2; D gene unclear. The V gene's germline CDR1 is SEHNR and CDR2 FQNEAQ (reference sequence). Between the trimmed V and J ends, which lost 1 base and 4 bases, there was a span of 4 bases. The CDR3 has 12 amino acids. CDR3 nucleotide sequence: TGTGCCAGCAGCTTAGAAGGCTATGGCTACACCTTC. It translates to CASSLEGYGYTF.

In this sample, this clonotype turned up many times. The chain carries TRBV3-1 and TRBJ2-3; D not resolved. This CDR3 is built from 12 residues. V was pared by 4 bases and J by 6 bases, with 8 bases between. Germline CDR1 reads LGHDT; CDR2 reads YNNKEL (reference sequence). The CDR3 DNA reads TGTGCCAGCAGCCCTGGGTGGGATACGCAGTATTTT. This encodes CASSPGWDTQYF.

This clonotype was counted once. The chain is built from TRBV4-2 and TRBJ2-3, with TRBD2 matching over 8 bases. From germline, CDR1 is LGHNA and CDR2 YNFKEQ. Trimming took 1 base from V and 3 from J; bases not matched to a gene: 6. The CDR3 is 16 amino acids. This chain's CDR3 is CASSQAARGVTDTQYF. CDR3 nucleotide sequence: TGTGCCAGCAGCCAAGCGGCGCGGGGGGTAACAGATACGCAGTATTTT.

This clonotype was recorded many times. The chain has TRBV15 and TRBJ2-1, with TRBD2 matching over 7 bases. CDR3 size: 15 residues. Trimming cost V 1 base and J 4 bases; bases outside gene matches: 4. The germline V gene encodes CDR1 LNHNV and CDR2 YYDKDF (reference sequence). The CDR3 here is CATSRGPSGYNEQFF. Here the CDR3 DNA reads TGTGCCACCAGCAGAGGACCTAGCGGTTACAATGAGCAGTTCTTC.

This clonotype was seen repeatedly, ten times or more. The chain is built from TRBV5-1 and TRBJ2-3; 12 bases map to TRBD2. The ends lost 4 bases at V and 3 bases at J; junction bases unmatched: 12. The V gene's germline CDR1 is SGHRS and CDR2 YFSETQ. CDR3 length: 18 residues. The DNA of the CDR3 is TGCGCCAGCAGCCGATTGAGGACTAGCGGGACTTTAACAGATACGCAGTATTTT. This codes for CASSRLRTSGTLTDTQYF. Together with reference TRBV5-1 and TRBJ2-3, the CDR3 gives the full variable domain: KAGVTQTPRYLIKTRGQQVTLSCSPISGHRSVSWYQQTPGQGLQFLFEYFSETQRNKGNFPGRFSGRQFSNSRSEMNVSTLELGDSALYLCASSRLRTSGTLTDTQYFGPGTRLTVL.

This clonotype was seen repeatedly, ten times or more. The chain carries TRBV28 and TRBJ2-6; 11 nucleotides agree with TRBD1. In germline, CDR1 is MDHEN, CDR2 SYDVKM. The CDR3 is 18 residues long. V lost 5 bases to trimming and J lost 0 bases; unmatched junction nucleotides: 6. The CDR3 reads CASSLSGTGGSGANVLTF. The CDR3 DNA follows: TGTGCCAGCAGTCTTTCCGGGACAGGGGGCTCTGGGGCCAACGTCCTGACTTTC.

The rearrangement links TRBV18 to TRBJ2-2; D remains ambiguous. Trimming left V 1 base short and J 0 bases short, with 9 bases between. CDR1 KGHSH and CDR2 LQKENI come from the germline V gene. This CDR3 is built from 16 residues. The CDR3, as DNA: TGTGCCAGCTCACCACGTCAGTTCGCGAACACCGGGGAGCTGTTTTTT. Translated, it gives CASSPRQFANTGELFF.

This clonotype was observed many times. The rearrangement uses TRBV7-9 and TRBJ2-7; a possible D gene is TRBD2 (5 bases). V was clipped by 3 bases and J by 6 bases, with 9 bases between them. The CDR3 sequence is 12 residues long. Germline CDR1 reads SEHNR; CDR2 reads FQNEAQ (reference sequence). The CDR3 coding sequence is TGTGCCAGCAGCTTCAGCGGTCGCGAGCAGTACGTC. Translation gives CASSFSGREQYV.

This clonotype was observed a few times. The chain joins TRBV5-6 to TRBJ2-7; tentative D call: TRBD2 (6 bases). The CDR3 sequence is 15 residues long. CDR1 is SGHDT, CDR2 YYEEEE, per germline. The CDR3 loop is CAGSWGREPSYEQYV. The DNA for the CDR3 is TGTGCCGGCAGCTGGGGACGGGAGCCCTCCTACGAGCAGTACGTC.

This clonotype was counted only a few times. The chain employs TRBV5-8 and TRBJ1-2, with D unclear. Deletions cut 1 base from V and 7 bases from J, with 11 bases between. Germline-derived CDR1 and CDR2 are SGHTS and YDEGEE. The CDR3 covers 13 residues. The CDR3 spells CASSLKGGRGYTF. The CDR3 DNA reads TGTGCCAGCAGCTTGAAGGGAGGTCGTGGCTACACCTTC.

The chain employs TRBV6-1 and TRBJ2-7; 11 nucleotides agree with TRBD2. CDR3 length: 15 residues. V gave up 8 bases and J gave up 2 bases; unmatched junction bases: 8. The germline CDR1 and CDR2 sequences are MNHNS and SASEGT. The CDR3 protein is CASQYGTSGTYEQYF. Written as DNA, the CDR3 is TGTGCCAGCCAGTACGGGACTAGCGGAACCTACGAGCAGTACTTC.

This chain joins TRBV4-2 and TRBJ2-3; perhaps TRBD2 as D (6 bases). CDR3 length equals 17 residues. Looked up from germline, CDR1 is LGHNA and CDR2 is YNFKEQ. V lost 4 bases and J lost 0, with 17 bases in between. CDR3 residues: CASSLFGRGSSTDTQYF. Here the CDR3 DNA reads TGTGCCAGCAGCCTATTCGGGCGGGGCTCTAGCACAGATACGCAGTATTTT.

This clonotype appeared once. The rearrangement joins TRBV6-2 or TRBV6-3 to TRBJ1-2; D not resolved. The V gene's germline CDR1 is MNHEY and CDR2 SVGEGT. Trimming removed 2 bases from V and 1 base from J, with 5 bases in between. The CDR3 extends over 13 amino acids. Here the CDR3 DNA reads TGTGCCAGCAGTTACGTAAATAACTATGGCTACACCTTC. This translates into CASSYVNNYGYTF.

The table lists this clonotype with many counts. V is TRBV27 and J is TRBJ2-7; no clear D. Germline loops: CDR1 MNHEY, CDR2 SMNVEV (reference sequence). Trimming cost V 3 bases and J 6 bases, with 12 bases left between them. The CDR3 is 13 residues long. DNA for the CDR3: TGTGCCAGCAGTTTGGGTTATGGTCGCGAGCAGTACTTC. Residues: CASSLGYGREQYF.

This clonotype was detected many times. V usage is TRBV6-2 or TRBV6-3 and J usage is TRBJ1-1; the D is unclear. Trimming removed 2 bases from V and 1 base from J, with 5 bases in between. Germline CDR1 MNHEY, CDR2 SVGEGT. The CDR3 extends over 13 amino acids. CDR3 nucleotide sequence: TGTGCCAGCAGTTACCTAAGGAACACTGAAGCTTTCTTT. Translated, it gives CASSYLRNTEAFF.

This clonotype was found once. This may stem from a read error, because a much larger clone lies one nucleotide away. The genes are TRBV7-2 and TRBJ2-2; TRBD2 is a possible D gene (6 bases). CDR1 is SGHTA and CDR2 is FQGNSA in the germline V gene. The CDR3 contains 17 residues. DNA of the CDR3: TGTGTCAGCAGGCGGGGAGAGGGCATACCGAACACCGGGGAGCTGTTTTTT. Its protein product is CVSRRGEGIPNTGELFF.